This T cell receptor beta chain was retrieved from a study of blood T cell repertoires in COVID-19. The wider study: Samples taken during acute and convalescent COVID-19 were collected in the United States, Italy and Spain. PBMCs, B-cell-depleted T cells, or T cells provided the cDNA or gDNA that made up the material.

Germline V gives CDR1 SGHAT, CDR2 FQNNGV. This CDR3 spans 15 amino acids. Trimming took 3 bases from V and 4 from J, leaving 15 bases between them. Original processing notes: Nucleated cell number was recorded as an estimate derived from reference gene primer amplification. Method: immunoSEQ multiplex PCR; TCRdb's copy keeps in-frame clones and lacks some. Clone size and V and J calls were adopted from that table, with D and trimming inferred from the DNA. The sample includes approximately 300,000 clones, 70% to 90% of them seen just once. This clone was picked up one time. The receptor was isolated from a woman aged 50 to 60 with active or convalescent COVID-19. The source material was peripheral blood. The V and J genes are TRBV11-2 and TRBJ2-5; TRBD1 might be the D (6 bases). The CDR3 spells CASSFPGAGAETQYF. In DNA, the CDR3 is TGTGCCAGCAGCTTCCCCGGAGCAGGGGCAGAGACCCAGTACTTC.